This TCR beta chain is drawn from a study of cytomegalovirus exposure and HLA in healthy donors (dated by TCRdb to 2016 to 2017). The study in broad terms: In an earlier analysis of approximately 500 of the donors, 250 to 350 Gb of sequence data and just under 120 million unique TCR beta sequences from about 179 million T cells were reported. A later analysis re-examined previously published TCR beta repertoires from roughly 650 donors and added high-resolution HLA genotyping to investigate patterns of TCR occurrence. Among the roughly 370 genotyped donors, 75% to 90% belonged to the genetic ancestry cluster associated with self-reported Caucasian donors. Rather than drawing on any new phenotypic data, the later analysis identified candidate immune exposures from TCR beta sequences and the way those sequences occurred across donors. HLA typing included class I and class II loci at four-digit resolution. Besides the first cohort of approximately 670 subjects, a separate validation cohort made up of over 95 different subjects was used. The study aimed to test whether signatures of past pathogen exposure could be identified by cataloging public T cell receptors. To decide whether each TCR beta V gene segment behaved as functional or pseudogenic, an earlier analysis of nearly 600 of the donors relied on high-throughput TCR beta sequencing. Alongside the repertoire data, information on donor age, sex, ethnicity and CMV serostatus was compiled. Every repertoire in the discovery cohort had been generated on one and the same sequencing platform. Using immunosequencing, the study profiled T cell repertoires from about 610 subjects and related those repertoires to cytomegalovirus serostatus. Among about 390 genotyped donors of the cohort, an average of roughly 240,000 unique TCR beta nucleotide sequences were sequenced per donor, around a sixth of them non-productive. In a later genetic analysis, genome-wide SNP genotypes for about three fifths of the roughly 670 donors were used, and that subset was treated as a discovery cohort. The number of typed donors differed by locus: 629-630 for A, B, C, DRB1 and DQB1; 522 for DQA1; 600 to 610 for DPA1; and some 450 for DPB1. Because of strong linkage in the cohort, four or five DR-DQ haplotypes were treated as single units for association and clustering. An early release covering approximately 600 HLA-typed donors comprised about 300 gigabases of sequencing data and approximately 85 million unique TCR sequences. High-throughput TCR immunosequencing, statistical association of individual TCRs with disease status, and machine learning were combined to predict cytomegalovirus infection status. Overall study results and their limits: An earlier analysis of around 540 of the donors showed that most TCR beta V segments appeared in productive rearrangements either about 90% or about 30% of the time, which broadly matched IMGT annotations. Sequencing depth was assumed to be roughly uniform across donors in the presence/absence analyses, though that assumption may not hold. Strong co-occurrence of HLA alleles, especially DR and DQ, made assigning TCR associations to individual alleles difficult. A later genetic analysis reported fewer N-insertions in productive TCRs among donors in an Asian-associated ancestry cluster than the approximately 670-donor mean. An association between a missense DCLRE1C variant and V-gene and J-gene trimming of TCR beta chains was found in a later genetic analysis and replicated in an independent cohort. A group of highly shared sequence variants was considered likely to be a technical artifact of the sequencing pipeline. The 87-base-pair reads could not distinguish some IMGT-functional V segments, including TRBV6-2 and TRBV6-3, so those segments were excluded. HLA typing was unavailable for some donors at each locus, so association tests used only the typed subset. The study listed 150 to 200 TCR beta chains as associated with cytomegalovirus. Cytomegalovirus status was reported to be diagnosed by the classifier with high specificity and sensitivity in both the original and validation cohorts. Correlated functional status among segregating V segments might be attributable to linkage disequilibrium, but an unknown experimental factor could not be ruled out. Across donors, most TCR sequences were observed very rarely, whereas some public TCRs were present in many individuals. In this cohort, only TCR beta chains were sequenced, and detectable features were limited by the absence of alpha or paired-chain data. A further reported finding was that TCR beta sequences accurately predicted the HLA-A and HLA-B alleles for most subjects in the first cohort. Most CMV-associated TCR beta chains appeared to be HLA-restricted in a later analysis, and the HLA associations seemed to be driven largely by CMV exposure. A later analysis associated 15,000 or so TCR beta sequences with specific HLA alleles at a false discovery rate of 0.05. In a later analysis, several top co-occurrence clusters were reported to appear linked to parvovirus B19, influenza, CMV and Epstein-Barr virus. It was suggested by the authors that the approach could potentially be generalized to other disease states and immunological phenotypes. The earlier analysis of around 600 of the donors excluded fewer than 20 rarely observed V segments, including chromosome 9 orphons, because counts were too low. In a later analysis, HLA-associated TCR beta chains were found to be more clonally expanded and to have lower generation probabilities than equally common non-associated chains. The only immune exposure information available for the cohort was CMV serostatus. A few of the identified cytomegalovirus-associated TCR beta chains were confirmed in vitro to be specific for cytomegalovirus antigens. According to a later analysis, TCR association rates differed among HLA loci, with DRB1 alleles showing the most associated TCRs and HLA-C alleles showing the fewest.

Library construction relied on the immunoSEQ multiplex PCR assay. The multiplex PCR relied on a mix of 60 forward primers for TCR Vbeta segments and 13 reverse primers for TCR Jbeta segments. The CDR3 region of rearranged TCR beta genes was amplified from genomic DNA by a multiplex PCR assay. On the Illumina HiSeq System, the amplified TCR beta libraries were sequenced as 87-base-pair reads. From the authors' description of their analysis: In a later analysis, about 80 million unique TCR beta chains were counted across the roughly 610 repertoires, and around 11 million of these chains were shared by at least two donors. A nearest-neighbor algorithm error-corrected the raw reads and collapsed the reads into unique sequences, merging closely related sequences to remove PCR and sequencing errors. Alignment of CDR3 sequences to IMGT reference sequences was used to assign V, D and J gene segments. Each retained sequence needed at least a six-nucleotide match to both a V gene segment and a J gene segment. A rearrangement was called productive if the CDR3 had no stop codons and remained in frame with V and J, and every other rearrangement was called non-productive. Following IMGT convention, CDR3 was defined as the stretch from the second conserved V-encoded cysteine up to the conserved J-encoded phenylalanine. The earlier analysis of some 600 of the donors excluded sequences that lacked an unambiguous match to a single V gene segment. In an earlier analysis of a few hundred of the donors, V segments were called functional above 56.7% productive rearrangements and were called segregating when the between-donor standard deviation exceeded 5%. A statistical classification framework was built for diagnosing cytomegalovirus status from the catalog of TCR beta chain sequences. In a later analysis, TCR nucleotide sequences were compared against IMGT/GENE-DB human TR gene sequences so that V and J genes could be assigned. In a later analysis, CDR3 sequences and most-parsimonious VDJ recombination scenarios were assigned using the TCRdist pipeline. In a later analysis, each TCR beta chain was defined by its CDR3 amino acid sequence together with its V-gene family, and reads without a unique V-gene family were excluded. In a later analysis, 450 to 600 highly shared, low-generation-probability nucleotide sequences were removed to address suspected cross-contamination and a sequencing artifact. A later analysis calculated a clonal expansion index for each public chain from normalized within-repertoire ranks of inferred template counts. In a later analysis, generation probabilities were computed using a VDJ recombination model fitted to out-of-frame rearrangements, and the results were checked against IGoR. In a later analysis, TCR-TCR, TCR-HLA and TCR-CMV co-occurrence was scored with hypergeometric tests, and a repertoire-size bias correction was applied to TCR pairs. To estimate false discovery rates, a later analysis permuted the HLA or CMV assignments 20 times. In a later analysis, co-occurring TCRs were grouped with DBSCAN, and TCRdist sequence similarity was added when clustering was performed within HLA-allele-positive subsets. Repertoires with fewer than 30,000 or more than 120,000 public chains, plus five repertoires with anomalous nucleotide sharing, were excluded from co-occurrence clustering. The table comes from immuneACCESS by way of TCRdb, which keeps in-frame sequences with V and J called. Part of the clones is missing from these tables; in studies checked, under half for an unresolved V gene and the rest for unknown reasons. V, J and clone size reflect that table, while D and trimming were determined from the DNA. Within this sample are about 110,000 clones, with roughly four fifths of them counted one time only. The ten largest clones add up to 1.5% to 2% of the sample.

To note about this clone: Its antigen specificity is not known. Nothing much larger sits one base from this clone, and base qualities are not available.

In total, about 650 healthy bone marrow donors made up the cohort. All cohort members were sampled while nominally healthy, although unrecorded immune exposures were likely present. The donor tested CMV seronegative, placing the donor among the 350 or so seronegative members of the cohort. Every donor gave a peripheral blood sample, and the peripheral blood mononuclear cells from that sample were used for TCR beta sequencing. The Qiagen DNeasy Blood Extraction Kit was used to extract genomic DNA from the blood cell samples. The germline ends are 14 bases apart after V is trimmed by 4 bases and J by 0 bases. CDR1 and CDR2 (SGHNT, YYREEE) derive from the germline V gene (reference sequence). There are 16 amino acids in the CDR3, from cysteine to phenylalanine inclusive. This entry keeps only the CDR3 DNA: 48 bases, framed from base 1.

What was sequenced was PBMCs. This TCR was sampled from a man in his fifties in good health and CMV-seronegative. The rearrangement joined TRBV5-4 to TRBJ2-1; D gene: possibly TRBD2, on 6 matching bases. This receptor has the CDR3 CASSNGAGPSYNEQFF. At the DNA level, the sequence is TGTGCCAGCAGCAACGGGGCGGGGCCCTCCTACAATGAGCAGTTCTTC.